This entry concerns a single T cell receptor beta chain. No antigen is known for it. The entry originates in a study of blood T cells in healthy people across ages. Study results and limitations: Getting older went along with TCR beta diversity per million T cells dropping roughly linearly. Diversity estimates drawn from one million T cells were deemed underestimates.

It was with a sample-barcoded 5' primer and a J-beta primer mix that a second PCR of roughly 7 to 11 cycles was run. TCRdb re-called the 5' RACE reads with MiXCR, one entry per CDR3 protein. There are about 1.1 million distinct CDR3 sequences in the sample; around two fifths occur only once, and roughly 14% lies in the top ten. V dropped 7 bases and J dropped 6 bases, with 18 bases sitting between them. Germline V lookup: CDR1 LNHDA, CDR2 SQIVND (reference sequence). This CDR3 contains 14 residues. Material: blood. The TCR sequence derives from a man aged 18 to 30 in good health. The V call is TRBV19, the J call TRBJ1-2, with D unresolved. CDR3 nucleotides: TGTGCCAGTACCACCCGGACTCTTCGCCATGGCTACACCTTC. Its protein is CASTTRTLRHGYTF.